Listed below are T cell receptor beta chains from one sample, sequenced in a study of CD8+CD57+ T cells in acquired aplastic anemia. TCRdb independently ran MiXCR on the reads; one entry per CDR3 protein. The data contain about 120,000 distinct CDR3 sequences, 58% of them singletons. The source material was sorted CD4+, CD8+, or CD8+CD57+ T cells (not recorded which) from PBMCs. These receptors were obtained from a human donor with aplastic anemia. CDR3s include the opening cysteine and the closing phenylalanine or tryptophan. Clone sizes are given selectively: once, few, many, or a class where the clone is expanded.

j_gene,abundance,v_gene,CDR3aa
TRBJ1-3,.,TRBV28,CASSSGLINTIYF
TRBJ1-6,.,TRBV27,CASSEYSFSPLHF
TRBJ2-5,.,TRBV7-9,CASSLGASGRVETQYF
TRBJ1-2,once,TRBV19,CASRTGSPSGYTF
TRBJ2-7,.,TRBV11-1,CASSPTIAGGTYEQYF
TRBJ2-3,.,TRBV20-1,CSATNYGPSTDTQYF
TRBJ1-2,.,TRBV7-8,CASIPGTGGYTF
TRBJ2-2,once,TRBV7-7,CASSLNPGTSVSGELFF
TRBJ1-6,.,TRBV10-3,CAISESRTPLHF
TRBJ1-6,.,TRBV12-3/TRBV12-4,CASTRTGDGSPLHF
TRBJ1-5,few,TRBV10-2,CASSELSQPQHF
TRBJ2-6,.,TRBV2,CASWANVLTF
TRBJ2-2,few,TRBV9,CAGGLPGELFF
TRBJ2-7,.,TRBV2,CASRTWGAGYEQYF
TRBJ2-7,.,TRBV19,CASSLGPEIYEQYF
TRBJ2-1,once,TRBV10-3,CAISEAVSGSSNEQFF
TRBJ1-6,.,TRBV2,CASKGQGYSPLHF
TRBJ2-7,.,TRBV7-8,CASSPQGAYEQYF
TRBJ2-7,few,TRBV20-1,CSAKRFYEQYF
TRBJ1-2,.,TRBV2,CASTSTGEGYTF
TRBJ2-1,.,TRBV5-5,CASSFQSRTGTYNEQFF
TRBJ2-7,.,TRBV20-1,CSAREPSGVYEQYF
TRBJ2-3,.,TRBV11-1,CASSLDVAGGNTDTQYF
TRBJ1-1,few,TRBV6-2/TRBV6-3,CASSYLFWDSGNMNTEAFF
TRBJ1-1,.,TRBV29-1,CSACISGALTEAFF
TRBJ1-4,few,TRBV9,CASSARTDATNEKLFF
TRBJ2-3,.,TRBV2,CASSDPQGDTQYF
TRBJ1-5,many,TRBV24-1,CATRETNQPQHF
TRBJ2-2,.,TRBV29-1,CSVAGNTGELFF
TRBJ1-2,.,TRBV24-1,CATRNAGTTGYTF
TRBJ2-3,many,TRBV5-1,CASSLGGVYTDTQYF
TRBJ2-5,once,TRBV24-1,CATSDVPGPQETQYF
TRBJ2-1,few,TRBV24-1,CATSGPGQGSHNEQFF
TRBJ1-2,.,TRBV28,CASSSIGTALNYGYTF
TRBJ2-7,.,TRBV15,CATSREGRDVDEQYF
TRBJ2-1,.,TRBV29-1,CSSEGQGTYNEQFF
TRBJ1-2,.,TRBV7-9,CASRVDIRDGGYTF